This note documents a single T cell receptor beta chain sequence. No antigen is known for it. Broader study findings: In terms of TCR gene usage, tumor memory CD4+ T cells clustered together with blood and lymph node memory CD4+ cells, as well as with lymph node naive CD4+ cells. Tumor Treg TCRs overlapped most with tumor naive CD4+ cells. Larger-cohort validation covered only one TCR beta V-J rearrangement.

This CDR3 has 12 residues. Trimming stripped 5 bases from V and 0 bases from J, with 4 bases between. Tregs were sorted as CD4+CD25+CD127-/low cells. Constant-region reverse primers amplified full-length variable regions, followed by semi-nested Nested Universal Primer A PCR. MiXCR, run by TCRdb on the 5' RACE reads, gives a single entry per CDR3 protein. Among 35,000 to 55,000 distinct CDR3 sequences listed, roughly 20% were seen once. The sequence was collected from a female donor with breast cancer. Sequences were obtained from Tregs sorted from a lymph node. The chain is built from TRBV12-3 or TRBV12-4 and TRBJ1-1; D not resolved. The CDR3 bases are TGTGCCAGCAGTAGGCTGAACACTGAAGCTTTCTTT. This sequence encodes CASSRLNTEAFF.